Each of the 19 T cell receptor beta chains below was sequenced from the same sample in a study of blood T cells in healthy people across ages. Sample-barcoded 5' priming and a J-beta primer mix drove a second PCR of about 7 to 12 cycles. Using its own MiXCR run on the 5' RACE reads, TCRdb lists one record per CDR3 protein. Of some 1.4 million distinct CDR3 sequences in the sample, roughly 40% were seen once. The specimen was blood. The receptors here all came from a young woman in good health.

The chain combines TRBV29-1 with TRBJ2-5, with D perhaps matching TRBD2 (5 bases). Germline lookup yields CDR1 SQVTM and CDR2 ANQGSEA. Deletions cut 4 bases from V and 1 base from J, with 7 bases between. This CDR3 region has 12 residues. CDR3 coding DNA: TGCAGCGTTGTGGGGAGCCAAGAGACCCAGTACTTC. This gives the protein CSVVGSQETQYF.

On this clonotype itself: A clone one base away is much larger, so this may be a read error. The rearrangement joins TRBV3-1 to TRBJ2-5; the D is unclear. Trimming took 9 bases from V and 11 from J, leaving 16 bases between them. Germline V gene sequence: CDR1 LGHDT, CDR2 YNNKEL (reference sequence). The CDR3 contains 11 residues. The CDR3 DNA reads TGTGCCAGTCTATATCACAATGAGCAGTACTTC. This gives the protein CASLYHNEQYF.

In DNA form, the CDR3 reads TGCGCCAGCAGCGACGTAGTGGGAGGTTTCTACGAGCAGTACTTC. Translating it yields CASSDVVGGFYEQYF. This rearrangement joins TRBV4-1 to TRBJ2-7; a possible D gene is TRBD2 (6 bases). CDR1 MGHRA and CDR2 YSYEKL come from the germline V gene. The CDR3 runs to 15 residues. V was trimmed by 5 bases and J by 3 bases, leaving 17 bases between them.

Only a few counts were recorded for this clonotype. The rearrangement joins TRBV6-6 to TRBJ1-2; D gene unclear. The CDR3 covers 17 residues. Germline V CDR1 and CDR2: MNHNY, SVGAGI (reference sequence). The ends were cut back, 0 bases at V and 8 bases at J, with 22 bases in the middle. The CDR3 region is CASSYSRPNLGRNGYTF. Here the CDR3 DNA reads TGTGCCAGCAGTTACTCGAGGCCGAATCTGGGTCGGAACGGCTACACCTTC.

V and J are TRBV25-1 and TRBJ1-1; TRBD1 agrees at 7 bases. This CDR3 spans 15 amino acids. J lost 4 bases, V lost 1 base, and 6 bases had no gene match. The germline CDR1 and CDR2 sequences are MGHDK and SYGVNS. In DNA, the CDR3 is TGTGCCAGCAGTGAATCGACAGGGATGGGCACTGAAGCTTTCTTT. It encodes CASSESTGMGTEAFF.

The chain has TRBV7-9 and TRBJ1-2; perhaps TRBD1 as D (6 bases). The CDR3 is 15 amino acids. CDR1 is SEHNR, CDR2 FQNEAQ, per germline (reference sequence). V was pared by 2 bases and J by 4 bases, with 14 bases between. CDR3 nucleotide sequence: TGTGCCAGCAGCTTAATTGGCACAGGGCCCTATGGCTACACCTTC. Translated: CASSLIGTGPYGYTF. The variable domain in full, with the rest retrieved from reference TRBV7-9 and TRBJ1-2, is DTGVSQNPRHKITKRGQNVTFRCDPISEHNRLYWYRQTLGQGPEFLTYFQNEAQLEKSRLLSDRFSAERPKGSFSTLEIQRTEQGDSAMYLCASSLIGTGPYGYTFGSGTRLTVV.

This clonotype was counted a few times. The gene calls are TRBV5-1 and TRBJ2-1; tentatively, D is TRBD2 (6 bases). V was clipped by 4 bases and J by 6 bases, with 20 bases between them. Germline assignment: CDR1 SGHRS and CDR2 YFSETQ. The CDR3 is 16 amino acids. CDR3 region: CASSINPSVGSNEQFF. The CDR3 DNA reads TGCGCCAGCAGCATAAACCCTAGCGTAGGATCCAATGAGCAGTTCTTC.

This clonotype was recorded many times. The chain carries TRBV4-1 and TRBJ2-6, with D possibly being TRBD1 or TRBD2 (6 bases each). This CDR3 has 13 residues. The ends were cut back, 9 bases at V and 2 bases at J, with 8 bases in the middle. Germline V lookup: CDR1 MGHRA, CDR2 YSYEKL. CDR3: CASRGAGANVLTF. CDR3 in DNA: TGCGCCAGTAGGGGGGCTGGGGCCAACGTCCTGACTTTC.

This clonotype was picked up one time. This chain uses TRBV5-1 with TRBJ1-5; the match to TRBD1 covers 9 bases. Trimming cost V 4 bases and J 6 bases; bases outside gene matches: 17. The CDR3 contains 18 residues. In germline, CDR1 is SGHRS, CDR2 YFSETQ. CDR3 sequence: CASSDPGTGPIFSQPQHF. CDR3 coding DNA: TGCGCCAGCAGCGATCCCGGGACAGGGCCGATTTTCAGTCAGCCCCAGCATTTT.

This rearrangement joins TRBV7-2 to TRBJ2-1; D unclear. The J call may be mistaken, given a closer DNA end match to TRBJ2-7. This CDR3 has 15 amino acids. The germline V gene encodes CDR1 SGHTA and CDR2 FQGNSA. The CDR3 nucleotides read TGTGCCAGCAGCTCCTTTTCGACCACCTACAATGAGCAGTACTTC. This codes for CASSSFSTTYNEQYF.

This sequence joins TRBV20-1 and TRBJ2-4; the match to TRBD2 covers 11 bases. The CDR3 sequence is 18 residues long. V shed 6 bases and J 0 bases; nucleotides not matched to a gene: 13. Germline CDR1 and CDR2: DFQATT and SNEGSKA (reference sequence). CDR3 sequence (DNA): TGCAGTGCCCAAATCCGACTAGCGGGAAGGGGAGCCAAAAACATTCAGTACTTC. Translating it yields CSAQIRLAGRGAKNIQYF.

Only a few counts were recorded for this clonotype. The chain couples TRBV6-1 to TRBJ1-2; D is unresolved. Trimming pared 1 base from V and 4 bases from J, leaving 7 bases between. The CDR3 covers 13 residues. The germline CDR1 and CDR2 sequences are MNHNS and SASEGT. CDR3 in DNA: TGTGCCAGCAGTGAAGGGCGGCCCTATGGCTACACCTTC. Translated, it gives CASSEGRPYGYTF.

This sequence joins TRBV25-1 and TRBJ1-2; D unclear. Germline CDR1 reads MGHDK; CDR2 reads SYGVNS. The ends were cut back, 4 bases at V and 2 bases at J, with 23 bases in the middle. The CDR3 has 18 amino acids. CDR3 coding DNA: TGTGCCAGCAGTGGCCCCGAACTCCGACGCTTAGGGAACTATGGCTACACCTTC. Translation gives CASSGPELRRLGNYGYTF.

The V and J genes are TRBV3-1 and TRBJ1-6; maybe TRBD1 (6 bases). The CDR3 has 19 amino acids. Per germline, CDR1 LGHDT and CDR2 YNNKEL (reference sequence). V gave up 2 bases and J gave up 6 bases, with 23 bases separating them. CDR3 sequence reads: CASSQTSDSKQFSNSPLHF. The CDR3 DNA sequence: TGTGCCAGCAGCCAAACCTCGGACAGCAAACAGTTTTCTAATTCACCCCTCCACTTT.

This chain uses TRBV7-9 with TRBJ2-5; D not certain. The ends were cut back, 4 bases at V and 0 bases at J, with 9 bases in the middle. CDR1 is SEHNR, CDR2 FQNEAQ, per germline (reference sequence). The CDR3 runs 14 residues. The CDR3 DNA reads as TGTGCCAGCAGCTCAGACGGCCACCAAGAGACCCAGTACTTC. It translates to CASSSDGHQETQYF.

This clonotype was picked up a small number of times. The V gene is TRBV20-1, the J gene TRBJ2-7, with 8 bases identical to TRBD2. Germline V gene data show CDR1 as DFQATT and CDR2 as SNEGSKA (reference sequence). V shed 3 bases, J shed 3 bases, and the junction held 7 bases outside the gene matches. CDR3 length: 14 residues. CDR3 DNA sequence: TGCAGTGCTAGTCTGACTAGCGAGTTCTACGAGCAGTACTTC. It yields the protein CSASLTSEFYEQYF.

This clonotype was found a few times. The genes are TRBV20-1 and TRBJ2-7; D not resolved. Germline-derived CDR1 and CDR2 are DFQATT and SNEGSKA (reference sequence). V was pared by 6 bases and J by 0 bases, with 9 bases between. The CDR3 is 12 amino acids. The CDR3 region is CSAQDGSYEQYF. In DNA form, the CDR3 reads TGCAGTGCCCAGGACGGCTCCTACGAGCAGTACTTC.

This chain links TRBV12-3 or TRBV12-4 with TRBJ2-5, with D hard to call. CDR3 length equals 16 residues. The germline V and J ends were trimmed by 3 bases and 0 bases, with 14 bases remaining between them. CDR3: CASSFKTLLYQETQYF. The CDR3 DNA is TGTGCCAGCAGTTTTAAGACTCTCCTGTACCAAGAGACCCAGTACTTC.

This chain joins TRBV6-6 and TRBJ2-3, with 13 bases lining up with TRBD2. The germline CDR1 and CDR2 sequences are MNHNY and SVGAGI (reference sequence). V lost 4 bases, J lost 3 bases, and 4 bases stayed unmatched. This CDR3 region has 16 residues. The CDR3 DNA follows: TGTGCCAGCAGTTGGACTAGCGGGAGTGGGACAGATACGCAGTATTTT. It codes for CASSWTSGSGTDTQYF.